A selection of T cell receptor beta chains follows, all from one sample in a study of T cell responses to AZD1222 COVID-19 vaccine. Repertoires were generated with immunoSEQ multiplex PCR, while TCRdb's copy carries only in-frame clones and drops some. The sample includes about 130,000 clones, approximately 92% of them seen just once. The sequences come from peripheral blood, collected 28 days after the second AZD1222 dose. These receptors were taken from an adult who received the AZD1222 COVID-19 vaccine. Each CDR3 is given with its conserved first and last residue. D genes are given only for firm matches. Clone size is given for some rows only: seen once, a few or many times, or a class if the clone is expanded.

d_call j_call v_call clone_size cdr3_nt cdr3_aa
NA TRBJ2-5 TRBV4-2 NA TGTGCCAGCAGCCAGTTGGGGACTGCGGAGACCCAGTACTTC CASSQLGTAETQYF
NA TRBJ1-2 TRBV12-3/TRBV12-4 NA TGTGCCATAGAGGCTGCCTCTAACTATGGCTACACCTTC CAIEAASNYGYTF
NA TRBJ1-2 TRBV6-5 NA TGTGCCATTTGGGTGTTCAATGGCTACACCTTC CAIWVFNGYTF
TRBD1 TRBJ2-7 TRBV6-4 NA TGTGCCAGCAGGGGACAGGGAATGCCCACCTACGAGCAGTACTTC CASRGQGMPTYEQYF
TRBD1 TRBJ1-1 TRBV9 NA TGTGCCAGCAGCATAGGGGGCGGCACTGAAGCTTTCTTT CASSIGGGTEAFF
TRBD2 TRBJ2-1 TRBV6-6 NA TGTGCCAGCAGTTTCGGCGGGGGGTACAATGAGCAGTTCTTC CASSFGGGYNEQFF
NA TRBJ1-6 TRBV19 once TGTGCCAGTAGTATTTCCGGGACGGCGAATTCACCCCTCCACTTT CASSISGTANSPLHF
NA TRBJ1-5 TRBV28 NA TGTGCCAGCAGGTCGGCCGACTGGGGCAATCAGCCCCAGCATTTT CASRSADWGNQPQHF
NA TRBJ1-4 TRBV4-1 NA TGCGCCAGCAGCCAAGACCCCGGGAGGAATGAAAAACTGTTTTTT CASSQDPGRNEKLFF
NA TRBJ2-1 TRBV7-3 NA TGTGCCAGCAGCTTAACAGTGTACAATGAGCAGTTCTTC CASSLTVYNEQFF
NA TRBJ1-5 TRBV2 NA TGTGCCAGCAGTGACAGGGTCGGGAATCAGCCCCAGCATTTT CASSDRVGNQPQHF
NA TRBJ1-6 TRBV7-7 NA TGTGCTAGCAGCTTACAGGGCCCTGGACGTTCACCCCTCCACTTT CASSLQGPGRSPLHF
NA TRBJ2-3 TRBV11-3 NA TGTGCCAGCAGCTTAGCCGGCAGGGTCTCTAGCACAGATACGCAGTATTTT CASSLAGRVSSTDTQYF
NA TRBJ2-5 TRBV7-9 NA TGTGCCAGCAGCTTAGGAGTGAGCAGGGAGACCCAGTACTTC CASSLGVSRETQYF
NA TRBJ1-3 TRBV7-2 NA TGTGCCAGCAGCTTAGGATCAGGAAACACCATATATTTT CASSLGSGNTIYF
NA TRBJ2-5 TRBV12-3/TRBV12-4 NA TGTGCCAGCAGTTTATCCTCAGAGACCCAGTACTTC CASSLSSETQYF
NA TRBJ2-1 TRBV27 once TGTGCCAGCAGTCCTGACTTGAATGAGCAGTTCTTC CASSPDLNEQFF
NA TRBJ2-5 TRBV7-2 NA TGTGCCAGCAGCTCGCTGGCGAGCGCGGGGGAGACCCAGTACTTC CASSSLASAGETQYF
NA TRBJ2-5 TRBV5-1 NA TGCGCCAGCAGCTTGTATACAGGGAGAGAGACCCAGTACTTC CASSLYTGRETQYF
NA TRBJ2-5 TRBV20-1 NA TGCAGTGCTAGTGATGTAGCGGAAGAGACCCAGTACTTC CSASDVAEETQYF
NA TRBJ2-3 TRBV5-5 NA TGTGCCAGCAGCCCCAGCACAGATACGCAGTATTTT CASSPSTDTQYF
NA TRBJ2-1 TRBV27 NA TGTGCCAGCAGTTTAGTGACACCACGTAGCAATGAGCAGTTCTTC CASSLVTPRSNEQFF
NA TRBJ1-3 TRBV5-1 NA TGCGCCAGCAGCTTGTTTGGGGTTCCTGGAAACACCATATATTTT CASSLFGVPGNTIYF
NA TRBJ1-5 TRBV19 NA TGTGCCAGTAGCCTAAAGACAGAGTTCAATCAGCCCCAGCATTTT CASSLKTEFNQPQHF
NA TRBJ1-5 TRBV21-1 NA TGTGCCAGTCCGGGGGCCGGTCTTCTCAATCAGCCCCAGCATTTT CASPGAGLLNQPQHF
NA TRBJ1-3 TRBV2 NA TGTGCCAGCAGTGAAGGCCAAGAAGTAAACATATATTTT CASSEGQEVNIYF
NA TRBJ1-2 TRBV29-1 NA TGCAGCTCAGTGGAGGGATTAGGAGGCTACACCTTC CSSVEGLGGYTF
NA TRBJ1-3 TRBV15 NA TGTGCCACCAGCAGAGATCTGGGACAAGGAAACACCATATATTTT CATSRDLGQGNTIYF
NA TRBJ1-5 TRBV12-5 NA TGTGCTAGTTGCTATAGCAATCAGCCCCAGCATTTT CASCYSNQPQHF
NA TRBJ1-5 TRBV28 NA TGTGCCAGCAGGTCACCCAATCAGCCCCAGCATTTT CASRSPNQPQHF
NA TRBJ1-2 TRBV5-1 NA TGCGCCAGCAGCTCGATATCCGGGTCAGACGTTTGGGGCTACACCTTC CASSSISGSDVWGYTF
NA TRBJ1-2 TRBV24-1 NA TGTGCCACCAGTGACAACTATGGCTACACCTTC CATSDNYGYTF
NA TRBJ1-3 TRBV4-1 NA TGCGCCAGCAGCCAAGAACGACGCTCTGGAAACACCATATATTTT CASSQERRSGNTIYF
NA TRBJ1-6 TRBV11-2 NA TGTGCCAGCAGCTTAGGACGGAGCTCCTATAATTCACCCCTCCACTTT CASSLGRSSYNSPLHF
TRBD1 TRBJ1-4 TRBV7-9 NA TGTGCCAGCAGCTTATGGGGGACAGCTGAAAAACTGTTTTTT CASSLWGTAEKLFF
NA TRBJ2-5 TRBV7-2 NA TGTGCCAGCAGCTTATATAGCCCCTCCCCAGAGACCCAGTACTTC CASSLYSPSPETQYF
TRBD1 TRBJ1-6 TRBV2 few TGTGCCAGCATTCCGGGACAGGGACGTAATTCACCCCTCCACTTT CASIPGQGRNSPLHF
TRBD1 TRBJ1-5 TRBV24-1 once TGTGCCACCAGCGGGGGGGGACAGGGGCTCAATCAGCCCCAGCATTTT CATSGGGQGLNQPQHF
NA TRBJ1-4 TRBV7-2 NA TGTGCCAGCAGCTTAGTCGGTAATGAAAAACTGTTTTTT CASSLVGNEKLFF
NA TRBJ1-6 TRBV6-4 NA TGTGCCAGCAGTCCCTTCGGGACGGGTAATTCACCCCTCCACTTT CASSPFGTGNSPLHF
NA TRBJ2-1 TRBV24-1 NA TGTGCCACCAGTGATTTGCTCTCCTCGCCCTCCTACAATGAGCAGTTCTTC CATSDLLSSPSYNEQFF
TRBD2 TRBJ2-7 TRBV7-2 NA TGTGCCAGCAGCTTCAGCGGGGGGGCCGGCGTCTACGAGCAGTACTTC CASSFSGGAGVYEQYF
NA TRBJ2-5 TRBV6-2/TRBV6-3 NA TGTGCCAGCAGTTACCAAGAGACCCAGTACTTC CASSYQETQYF
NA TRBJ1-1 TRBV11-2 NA TGTGCCAGCAGCTCAGACCCCGGATCTGAAGCTTTCTTT CASSSDPGSEAFF
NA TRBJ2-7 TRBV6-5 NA TGTGCCAGCAGCCGGGACATCCTTTACGAGCAGTACTTC CASSRDILYEQYF
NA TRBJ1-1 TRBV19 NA TGTGCCAGTAAGAAGACACCTAACACTGAAGCTTTCTTT CASKKTPNTEAFF
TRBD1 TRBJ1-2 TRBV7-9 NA TGTGCCAGCAGCCGGGGACAGGGGTCTTTCTATGGCTACACCTTC CASSRGQGSFYGYTF
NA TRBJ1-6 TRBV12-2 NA TGTGCAAGTCGCTTAGGGGGGGGAGGTAATTCACCCCTCCACTTT CASRLGGGGNSPLHF
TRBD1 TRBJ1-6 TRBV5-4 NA TGTGCCAGCAGCTTCGGGACAGGGAATTCACCCCTCCACTTT CASSFGTGNSPLHF